The clone carrying this TCR beta chain was seen a few times. Its cognate antigen is unknown. Without the conserved terminal phenylalanine or tryptophan, this CDR3 likely stems from a read error. This sample stems from a study of T cells in Graves' hyperthyroidism and ophthalmopathy. Using around 10 ml of fresh peripheral blood, PBMCs were prepared. The CDR3 regions of TCR beta were amplified from RNA transcripts. The study used the HTBI primer set for a first-round RT-PCR of the TCR CDR3. Each CDR3 protein is one row after TCRdb ran MiXCR on the multiplex PCR reads. The profile shows roughly 520,000 distinct CDR3 sequences, around 24% of them singletons. The CDR3 length is 14 residues. Germline V gene data show CDR1 as LGHDT and CDR2 as YNNKEL (reference sequence). Trimming took off 4 bases at V and 4 bases at J, with 13 bases between the two ends. Overall study findings and caveats: Most thyroid-expanded clonotypes above 0.001 were also found in blood.

The sequencing input was blood. This sequence was found in a woman aged 25 to 39 with Graves' ophthalmopathy. The chain has TRBV3-1 and TRBJ1-2, with D perhaps TRBD1 (5 bases). DNA for the CDR3: TGTGCCAGCAGCCCACACCCAGGGATCTATGGCTACACCGTC. Encoded protein: CASSPHPGIYGYTV.